This T cell receptor (beta chain) was identified during a study of OX40 agonist ivuxolimab in advanced cancers. Study-level background: Partial responses, seen in three patients, involved one hepatocellular carcinoma and two cutaneous melanomas.

Trimming cost V 2 bases and J 4 bases, with 8 bases left between them. The CDR3 length is 12 residues. The germline gives CDR1 GTSNPN, CDR2 SVGIG (reference sequence). TCRdb's copy holds only in-frame clones and misses some; the assay was immunoSEQ multiplex PCR. The sample has more than 60,000 clones, 84% seen once. This clonotype originated in an adult with an advanced solid tumor such as melanoma, head and neck, liver or kidney cancer. The chain has TRBV30 and TRBJ1-2; D is uncertain. This specimen was CD4+ or CD8+ T cells sorted from blood, taken in a trial of the OX40 agonist ivuxolimab. CDR3 DNA: TGTGCCTGGAGTCGTCTCCGCTATGGCTACACCTTC. Protein: CAWSRLRYGYTF.